The 18 T cell receptor beta chains reported below all come from one sample, sequenced in a study of blood T cell repertoires in COVID-19. The data were produced by immunoSEQ multiplex PCR, yet TCRdb's version contains in-frame clones alone and is incomplete. Here the sample spans about 48,000 clones, about 86% being singletons. Source material: peripheral blood. All receptors come from a woman of 80 years or more with acute or convalescent COVID-19.

The chain employs TRBV2 and TRBJ1-4, with 7 bases aligning to TRBD1. V lost 4 bases, J lost 0 bases, and 5 bases stayed unmatched. Germline assignment: CDR1 SNHLY and CDR2 FYNNEI. This CDR3 is built from 16 residues. The CDR3 bases are TGTGCCAGCAGTGCGCGACAGGGCGCAACTAATGAAAAACTGTTTTTT. As protein: CASSARQGATNEKLFF. Using reference TRBV2 and TRBJ1-4 for the parts outside the CDR3, the full variable domain is EPEVTQTPSHQVTQMGQEVILRCVPISNHLYFYWYRQILGQKVEFLVSFYNNEISEKSEIFDDQFSVERPDGSNFTLKIRSTKLEDSAMYFCASSARQGATNEKLFFGSGTQLSVL.

Worth noting for this clone: The sample holds other DNA sequences that translate to the same CDR3. The chain is built from TRBV6-5 and TRBJ1-1; D gene uncertain. From germline, CDR1 is MNHEY and CDR2 SVGAGI. Trimming removed 6 bases at V and 1 base at J, with 9 bases between. CDR3 length equals 13 residues. The CDR3 loop reads CASSGQENTEAFF. The CDR3 coding sequence is TGTGCCAGCAGCGGTCAGGAGAACACTGAAGCTTTCTTT.

This chain joins TRBV6-5 and TRBJ2-3, with D possibly matching TRBD2 (6 bases). There are 16 residues in the CDR3. CDR1 is MNHEY and CDR2 is SVGAGI in the germline V gene. Trimming stripped 0 bases from V and 4 bases from J, with 14 bases between. CDR3 sequence: CASSYSDAGSADTQYF. CDR3 DNA: TGTGCCAGCAGTTACTCGGATGCGGGAAGCGCAGATACGCAGTATTTT.

V is TRBV6-6 and J is TRBJ2-7; D is ambiguous. This CDR3 region has 13 residues. The germline V and J ends were trimmed by 5 bases and 3 bases, with 11 bases remaining between them. The germline V gene encodes CDR1 MNHNY and CDR2 SVGAGI (reference sequence). Here the CDR3 reads CASSQLLSYEQYF. In DNA, the CDR3 is TGTGCCAGCAGTCAACTACTAAGCTACGAGCAGTACTTC.

The chain recombines TRBV6-5 with TRBJ2-2; tentative D call: TRBD1 (6 bases). V was shortened by 7 bases and J by 6 bases, with 15 bases between the two germline ends. The CDR3 spans 14 residues. Germline-derived CDR1 and CDR2 are MNHEY and SVGAGI. The DNA of the CDR3 is TGTGCCAGCACCCCAGGGGAGTATTCCGGGGAGCTGTTTTTT. Translation: CASTPGEYSGELFF.

This rearrangement joins TRBV6-6 to TRBJ1-2, with D possibly matching TRBD1 (6 bases). The germline V gene has CDR1 MNHNY and CDR2 SVGAGI (reference sequence). The V end was cut by 6 bases, the J end by 5 bases, with 16 bases between. The CDR3 runs to 14 residues. CDR3 region: CASRTPGHQYGYTF. In DNA, the CDR3 is TGTGCCAGCAGGACACCGGGACACCAGTATGGCTACACCTTC.

This clone showed up just a few times. This specimen includes other DNA sequences encoding the same CDR3. The chain recombines TRBV18 with TRBJ1-1; TRBD1 is a possible D gene (6 bases). This CDR3 spans 14 amino acids. CDR1 and CDR2 from the germline V gene are KGHSH and LQKENI. V shed 3 bases and J shed 1 base, with 9 bases lying between them. The CDR3 loop is CASSPRGSNTEAFF. In DNA form, the CDR3 reads TGTGCCAGCTCACCCAGGGGATCGAACACTGAAGCTTTCTTT.

This chain uses TRBV25-1 with TRBJ2-5; TRBD2 is a possible D gene (7 bases). The ends were cut back, 1 base at V and 1 base at J, with 10 bases in the middle. This CDR3 comprises 15 residues. The germline gives CDR1 MGHDK, CDR2 SYGVNS. CDR3 region: CASSEFGGPQETQYF. The CDR3 DNA sequence: TGTGCCAGCAGTGAATTCGGGGGGCCCCAAGAGACCCAGTACTTC.

This clone has just one count. This chain links TRBV19 with TRBJ1-1, with D possibly TRBD1 on 5 matching bases. The CDR3 is 13 residues long. Germline loops: CDR1 LNHDA, CDR2 SQIVND (reference sequence). V dropped 3 bases and J dropped 1 base, with 6 bases sitting between them. Written as DNA, the CDR3 is TGTGCCAGTAGTATCAGGGCGAACACTGAAGCTTTCTTT. The encoded protein is CASSIRANTEAFF. Using reference TRBV19 and TRBJ1-1 for the parts outside the CDR3, the full variable domain is DGGITQSPKYLFRKEGQNVTLSCEQNLNHDAMYWYRQDPGQGLRLIYYSQIVNDFQKGDIAEGYSVSREKKESFPLTVTSAQKNPTAFYLCASSIRANTEAFFGQGTRLTVV.

This clone was seen only once. This chain joins TRBV21-1 and TRBJ1-3; whether TRBD1, the table's D call, matches the DNA was not checked. TRBV21-1 is a pseudogene. The CDR3 is made up of 15 amino acids. This CDR3 is CASTPDRGPGNTIYF. Written as DNA, the CDR3 is TGTGCCAGCACCCCGGACAGGGGACCTGGAAACACCATATATTTT.

This clone was seen more than once but under ten times. The gene calls are TRBV7-2 and TRBJ1-2; D might be TRBD1 (6 bases). V shed 5 bases and J shed 3 bases, with 13 bases lying between them. Germline lookup yields CDR1 SGHTA and CDR2 FQGNSA. This CDR3 is 14 amino acids long. The CDR3 DNA follows: TGTGCCAGCAGCGATGGACAGAGTGACTATGGCTACACCTTC. Amino acid sequence: CASSDGQSDYGYTF.

The J gene is TRBJ2-5, the V gene TRBV5-1, with D perhaps TRBD1 (6 bases). The germline gives CDR1 SGHRS, CDR2 YFSETQ. The V gene lost 4 bases and the J gene lost 3 bases, with 13 bases spanning the gap. The length of the CDR3 is 14 residues. The CDR3 protein is CASSQTGTKETQYF. In DNA form, the CDR3 reads TGCGCCAGCAGCCAGACCGGGACAAAAGAGACCCAGTACTTC.

This chain connects TRBV2 to TRBJ2-1; D not certain. This CDR3 has 11 amino acids. V lost 6 bases to trimming and J lost 4 bases, with 4 bases between them. Looked up from germline, CDR1 is SNHLY and CDR2 is FYNNEI. The CDR3 loop reads CASSPYNEQFF. CDR3 DNA sequence: TGTGCCAGCAGCCCATACAATGAGCAGTTCTTC.

V usage is TRBV11-2 and J usage is TRBJ1-1; 9 positions agree with TRBD1. The CDR3 contains 14 residues. CDR1 SGHAT and CDR2 FQNNGV come from the germline V gene. J was trimmed by 4 bases and V by 5 bases; bases with no gene match: 5. Here the CDR3 reads CASSRTGVRTEAFF. DNA for the CDR3: TGTGCCAGCAGCCGGACAGGGGTTCGCACTGAAGCTTTCTTT.

The chain has TRBV27 and TRBJ2-7; TRBD2 matches 11 bases. The CDR3 is 16 residues long. V trimming: 3 bases; J trimming: 3 bases; junction bases outside the gene matches: 7. CDR1 and CDR2 (germline): MNHEY, SMNVEV (reference sequence). The CDR3 bases are TGTGCCAGCAGTTTCCTTCTAGCGGGGGGCCGCTACGAGCAGTACTTC. This sequence encodes CASSFLLAGGRYEQYF.

The V and J genes are TRBV6-5 and TRBJ2-3; the match to TRBD2 covers 10 bases. CDR3 length: 15 residues. Trimming took 4 bases from V and 3 from J; bases not matched to a gene: 4. Germline CDR1 is MNHEY and CDR2 is SVGAGI. The CDR3 here is CASSFIAGGTDTQYF. The CDR3 DNA is TGTGCCAGCAGTTTCATAGCGGGGGGAACAGATACGCAGTATTTT.

This clone appeared a single time. The chain links TRBV7-9 to TRBJ2-7; D is unclear. Per germline, CDR1 SEHNR and CDR2 FQNEAQ (reference sequence). This CDR3 is 14 amino acids long. The V end was cut by 4 bases, the J end by 5 bases, with 15 bases between. CDR3 DNA: TGTGCCAGCAGCTACGGCTCCCCGAGGAACGAGCAGTACTTC. The encoded protein is CASSYGSPRNEQYF.

The genes are TRBV5-5 and TRBJ2-3; D gene uncertain. Between the trimmed V and J ends, which lost 4 bases and 2 bases, there was a span of 11 bases. CDR1 and CDR2 from the germline V gene are SGHKS and YYEKEE (reference sequence). There are 14 residues in the CDR3. The CDR3 nucleotides are TGTGCCAGCAGCCCCTATAGCCCCACAGATACGCAGTATTTT. It is translated as CASSPYSPTDTQYF.